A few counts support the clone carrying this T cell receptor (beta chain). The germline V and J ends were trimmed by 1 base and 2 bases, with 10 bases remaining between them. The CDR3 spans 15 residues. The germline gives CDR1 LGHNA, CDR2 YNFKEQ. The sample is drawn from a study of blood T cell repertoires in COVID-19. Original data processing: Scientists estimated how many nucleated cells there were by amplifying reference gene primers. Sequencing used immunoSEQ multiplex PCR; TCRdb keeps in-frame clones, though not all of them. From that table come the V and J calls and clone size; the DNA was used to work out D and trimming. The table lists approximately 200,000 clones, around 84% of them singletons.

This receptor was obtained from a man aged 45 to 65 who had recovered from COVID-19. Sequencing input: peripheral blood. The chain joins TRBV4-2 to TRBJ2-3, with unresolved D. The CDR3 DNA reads TGTGCCAGCAGCCAAGCCTTAGCAAACACAGATACGCAGTATTTT. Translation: CASSQALANTDTQYF.